The clone carrying this TCR beta chain was recorded a few times. Its antigen is still unknown. As defined, naive CD8 cells were CD45RO-negative and positively selected for CCR7, with terminally differentiated effector memory CD45RA+ cells excluded. This sample is drawn from a study of shared clonotypes between healthy human individuals. Study-wide context: Sampling drew on donors who were a couple of women and a few men aged 18 to 49.

Whole-study findings and limits: Blood was the only sampled material, and tissue repertoires likely differ. Clonotype sharing across several donors was observed for around 4.8% of naive CD4 clonotypes. Memory subsets generally showed lower estimated richness than naive subsets.

Here immunoSEQ multiplex PCR was the method, and the copy in TCRdb shows in-frame clones only, minus some. The table includes around 2.1 million clones, roughly 91% detected once. Deletions cut 5 bases from V and 3 bases from J, with 13 bases between. The germline V gene encodes CDR1 SGHDN and CDR2 FVKESK. CDR3 length: 14 residues. The chain has TRBV14 and TRBJ1-2, with D possibly being TRBD1 (5 bases). The sequence came from a man aged 18 to 30 in good health. Some clones in this sample may be carry-over from other donors' samples. The source material was naive CD8+ T cells from PBMCs. CDR3 sequence (DNA): TGTGCCAGCAGCAGTCTCGGGACCTACTATGGCTACACCTTC. Amino acids: CASSSLGTYYGYTF.